Presented here are 29 T cell receptor beta chains from one specimen sequenced in a study of blood T cell repertoires in COVID-19. TCRdb's table, derived via immunoSEQ multiplex PCR, lists solely in-frame clones and lacks some. Of about 82,000 clones listed, around 80% are singletons. The specimen was peripheral blood. The receptors were sampled from a middle-aged woman with active or convalescent COVID-19.

V is TRBV6-2 or TRBV6-3 and J is TRBJ1-5; 7 bases fit TRBD1. Germline V CDR1 and CDR2: MNHEY, SVGEGT. This CDR3 spans 18 amino acids. J was trimmed by 0 bases and V by 2 bases; bases with no gene match: 10. The CDR3 DNA sequence: TGTGCCAGCAGTTACCCGGTGGGACAGTCTTATAGCAATCAGCCCCAGCATTTT. Translation: CASSYPVGQSYSNQPQHF.

The chain uses TRBV10-3 and TRBJ2-7; TRBD1 is a possible D gene (6 bases). V was shortened by 3 bases and J by 4 bases, with 13 bases between the two germline ends. The length of the CDR3 is 14 residues. The germline V gene has CDR1 ENHRY and CDR2 SYGVKD. CDR3 protein: CAISDAGGKYEQYF. The CDR3 DNA is TGTGCCATCAGTGATGCTGGGGGCAAGTACGAGCAGTACTTC.

The chain recombines TRBV19 with TRBJ2-5, with 8 bases aligning to TRBD2. The germline CDR1 and CDR2 sequences are LNHDA and SQIVND (reference sequence). This CDR3 has 15 residues. V trimming: 6 bases; J trimming: 5 bases; junction bases outside the gene matches: 11. The CDR3, as DNA: TGTGCCAGTAGACCGGGACTAGGCTCAGGGGAGACCCAGTACTTC. Translating gives CASRPGLGSGETQYF.

This rearrangement joins TRBV13 to TRBJ2-1; 10 bases match TRBD2. This CDR3 has 16 residues. The germline CDR1 and CDR2 sequences are PRHDT and FYEKMQ (reference sequence). Trimming removed 0 bases from V and 7 bases from J; junction bases left unmatched: 6. CDR3 in amino acids: CASSLGGAGGWNEQFF. CDR3 sequence (DNA): TGTGCCAGCAGCTTAGGAGGAGCGGGAGGGTGGAATGAGCAGTTCTTC.

This rearrangement joins TRBV7-9 to TRBJ1-1; D is undetermined. Per germline, CDR1 SEHNR and CDR2 FQNEAQ (reference sequence). This CDR3 has 13 amino acids. V was trimmed by 7 bases and J by 6 bases, leaving 15 bases between them. CDR3 sequence reads: CASTREGTPEAFF. The CDR3 coding sequence is TGTGCCAGCACGCGTGAGGGAACCCCTGAAGCTTTCTTT.

The V gene is TRBV20-1, the J gene TRBJ2-5, with a possible D match to TRBD2 (6 bases). Trimming left V 3 bases short and J 5 bases short, with 10 bases between. The CDR3 has 12 amino acids. Germline V lookup: CDR1 DFQATT, CDR2 SNEGSKA (reference sequence). The CDR3 DNA sequence: TGCAGTGCTAGTCGCGGGAAGGAGACCCAGTACTTC. This encodes CSASRGKETQYF.

CDR3 sequence reads: CASSSRAEIPYF. The CDR3 DNA reads as TGTGCCAGCAGCTCGCGGGCGGAGATCCCGTATTTT. V is TRBV9 and J is TRBJ2-3, with D maybe TRBD2 (5 bases). CDR1 is SGDLS, CDR2 YYNGEE, per germline. Trimming left V 4 bases short and J 14 bases short, with 17 bases between. The CDR3 loop spans 12 amino acids.

The chain combines TRBV3-1 (or the pseudogene TRBV3-2) with TRBJ2-2; 10 bases are shared with TRBD2. The germline V gene encodes CDR1 LGHDT and CDR2 YNNKEL (reference sequence). The CDR3 spans 15 residues. Losses at the gene ends were 2 bases for V and 7 bases for J; bases not matched to a gene: 4. The CDR3 sequence is CASSQPAGGVGELFF. The CDR3 coding sequence is TGTGCCAGCAGCCAACCAGCGGGAGGGGTCGGGGAGCTGTTTTTT.

The V gene is TRBV19, the J gene TRBJ1-1; D is possibly TRBD1 (5 bases). Germline V gene data show CDR1 as LNHDA and CDR2 as SQIVND (reference sequence). This CDR3 spans 14 amino acids. Trimming cost V 1 base and J 3 bases, with 9 bases left between them. CDR3 bases: TGTGCCAGTAGTATAGCCTTCAGGGACACTGAAGCTTTCTTT. Its translation: CASSIAFRDTEAFF.

This clone was seen just once. The chain employs TRBV29-1 and TRBJ1-4; D may be TRBD1 (5 bases). The germline V gene has CDR1 SQVTM and CDR2 ANQGSEA. Deletions cut 6 bases from V and 0 bases from J, with 20 bases between. The CDR3 is 17 amino acids. CDR3 in amino acids: CSVVRQLGVPTNEKLFF. The CDR3 bases are TGCAGCGTGGTAAGACAGTTAGGGGTCCCAACTAATGAAAAACTGTTTTTT.

The chain carries TRBV11-3 and TRBJ2-7; D is possibly TRBD2 (5 bases). V dropped 5 bases and J dropped 6 bases, with 14 bases sitting between them. Germline V gene data show CDR1 as SGHNT and CDR2 as YENEEA. This CDR3 comprises 13 residues. The CDR3 here is CASSPMTAGEQYF. In DNA form, the CDR3 reads TGTGCCAGCAGCCCAATGACGGCGGGCGAGCAGTACTTC. Together with reference TRBV11-3 and TRBJ2-7, the CDR3 gives the full variable domain: EAGVVQSPRYKIIEKKQPVAFWCNPISGHNTLYWYLQNLGQGPELLIRYENEEAVDDSQLPKDRFSAERLKGVDSTLKIQPAELGDSAVYLCASSPMTAGEQYFGPGTRLTVT.

The genes are TRBV3-1 (or the pseudogene TRBV3-2) and TRBJ1-1; D unclear. Per the germline V gene, CDR1 is LGHDT and CDR2 is YNNKEL (reference sequence). The CDR3 extends over 12 amino acids. V gave up 7 bases and J gave up 8 bases, with 14 bases separating them. The chain's CDR3 is CASMARAGEAFF. CDR3 DNA sequence: TGTGCCAGCATGGCGAGGGCTGGGGAAGCTTTCTTT.

This clone was observed a few times. The gene calls are TRBV28 and TRBJ2-5, with a possible D match to TRBD1 (6 bases). Trimming stripped 3 bases from V and 1 base from J, with 15 bases between. The CDR3 sequence is 16 residues long. The germline gives CDR1 MDHEN, CDR2 SYDVKM. DNA for the CDR3: TGTGCCAGCAGTTTCAGGGGCCGAGAAACCCAAGAGACCCAGTACTTC. Protein: CASSFRGRETQETQYF. The full variable domain, completed using reference TRBV28 and TRBJ2-5, is DVKVTQSSRYLVKRTGEKVFLECVQDMDHENMFWYRQDPGLGLRLIYFSYDVKMKEKGDIPEGYSVSREKKERFSLILESASTNQTSMYLCASSFRGRETQETQYFGPGTRLLVL.

The rearrangement uses TRBV11-2 and TRBJ1-1, with 7 bases lining up with TRBD1. CDR1 SGHAT and CDR2 FQNNGV come from the germline V gene. The V segment lost 6 bases and the J segment 7 bases; nucleotides outside the gene matches: 11. CDR3 length equals 14 residues. CDR3 region: CASSRDSQSIEAFF. CDR3 DNA sequence: TGTGCCAGCAGTCGGGACAGCCAGTCGATTGAAGCTTTCTTT. Drawing the rest from reference TRBV11-2 and TRBJ1-1, the complete variable domain is EAGVAQSPRYKIIEKRQSVAFWCNPISGHATLYWYQQILGQGPKLLIQFQNNGVVDDSQLPKDRFSAERLKGVDSTLKIQPAKLEDSAVYLCASSRDSQSIEAFFGQGTRLTVV.

This chain uses TRBV4-1 with TRBJ1-2; the D is unclear. V lost 0 bases to trimming and J lost 8 bases, with 13 bases between them. The germline CDR1 and CDR2 sequences are MGHRA and YSYEKL. This CDR3 spans 14 amino acids. DNA of the CDR3: TGCGCCAGCAGCCAAGAAGTCAACTCTTGGGGCTACACCTTC. Translation: CASSQEVNSWGYTF.

The chain carries TRBV3-1 (or the pseudogene TRBV3-2) and TRBJ1-2; possibly TRBD1 for D (5 bases). Between the trimmed V and J ends, which lost 4 bases and 7 bases, there was a span of 10 bases. CDR3 length: 12 residues. CDR1 and CDR2 (germline): LGHDT, YNNKEL (reference sequence). CDR3 sequence reads: CASSLRVGGYTF. The CDR3 DNA sequence: TGTGCCAGCAGCCTCAGGGTGGGTGGCTACACCTTC.

V usage is TRBV4-3 and J usage is TRBJ2-5; the D gene is possibly TRBD1 (5 bases). In germline, CDR1 is LGHNA, CDR2 YSLEER. The CDR3 has 14 residues. Trimming removed 0 bases at V and 4 bases at J, with 9 bases between. The chain's CDR3 is CASSQDLGVETQYF. In DNA form, the CDR3 reads TGCGCCAGCAGCCAAGATTTAGGGGTAGAGACCCAGTACTTC.

This chain links TRBV7-2 with TRBJ1-4; 7 bases are shared with TRBD1. Germline V gene data show CDR1 as SGHTA and CDR2 as FQGNSA. The CDR3 consists of 15 residues. V shed 2 bases, J shed 8 bases, and the junction held 8 bases outside the gene matches. CDR3 sequence (DNA): TGTGCCAGCAGCTTAAAGGGGGCTGGTGGGGAAAAACTGTTTTTT. Its translation: CASSLKGAGGEKLFF.

CDR3 bases: TGTGCCAGCAGCCAGGATTTTGCGGGGTTGTATACGCAGTATTTT. It yields the protein CASSQDFAGLYTQYF. The V gene is TRBV4-2, the J gene TRBJ2-3; TRBD2 might be the D (6 bases). V gave up 3 bases and J gave up 7 bases, with 17 bases separating them. In germline, CDR1 is LGHNA, CDR2 YNFKEQ. The CDR3 extends over 15 amino acids.

The chain joins TRBV19 to TRBJ1-5, with unresolved D. CDR3 length: 14 residues. Germline V gives CDR1 LNHDA, CDR2 SQIVND (reference sequence). Between the trimmed V and J ends, which lost 7 bases and 4 bases, there was a span of 14 bases. The CDR3 reads CASTAGSRNQPQHF. Written as DNA, the CDR3 is TGTGCCAGTACGGCGGGCAGTCGAAATCAGCCCCAGCATTTT. Using reference TRBV19 and TRBJ1-5 for the parts outside the CDR3, the full variable domain is DGGITQSPKYLFRKEGQNVTLSCEQNLNHDAMYWYRQDPGQGLRLIYYSQIVNDFQKGDIAEGYSVSREKKESFPLTVTSAQKNPTAFYLCASTAGSRNQPQHFGDGTRLSIL.

In this sample, this clone turned up once. The chain uses TRBV12-3 or TRBV12-4 and TRBJ2-7; 11 bases are shared with TRBD2. This CDR3 comprises 13 residues. With 9 bases clipped from V and 3 bases from J, the junction kept 4 bases outside the gene matches. The CDR3 DNA sequence: TGTGCCAGTCGGGGACTAGCGGACTACGAGCAGTACTTC. Amino acid sequence: CASRGLADYEQYF.

The V call is TRBV4-3, the J call TRBJ1-1, with D possibly being TRBD1 (5 bases). Germline V gene lookup returns CDR1 LGHNA and CDR2 YSLEER. V lost 3 bases and J lost 5, with 10 bases in between. This CDR3 spans 13 amino acids. Here the CDR3 DNA reads TGCGCCAGCAGCCAGCCAGGGAAAACTGAAGCTTTCTTT. Protein product: CASSQPGKTEAFF.

The chain employs TRBV9 and TRBJ2-2, with 8 bases lining up with TRBD2. In germline, CDR1 is SGDLS, CDR2 YYNGEE. This CDR3 has 18 residues. J was trimmed by 6 bases and V by 2 bases; bases with no gene match: 15. CDR3 nucleotide sequence: TGTGCCAGCAGCGTTTACGAAATGGTGGTTAGCGGGGCCGGGGAGCTGTTTTTT. Protein sequence: CASSVYEMVVSGAGELFF.

The chain joins TRBV9 to TRBJ2-1, with TRBD2 matching 13 bases. CDR1 is SGDLS, CDR2 YYNGEE, per germline. The CDR3 runs 14 residues. With V trimmed by 6 bases and J by 7 bases, 4 bases remained unmatched. The CDR3 coding sequence is TGTGCCAGCAAAGGGACTAGCGGGGAAAATGAGCAGTTCTTC. Its protein is CASKGTSGENEQFF.

The DNA for the CDR3 is TGTGCCAGCACAGACACTCTGGCTTTCGAGCAGTACTTC. Its translation is CASTDTLAFEQYF. The chain employs TRBV28 and TRBJ2-7; no firm D call. The germline gives CDR1 MDHEN, CDR2 SYDVKM. This CDR3 is built from 13 residues. The ends were cut back, 7 bases at V and 6 bases at J, with 16 bases in the middle. Complete variable domain (other parts from reference TRBV28 and TRBJ2-7): DVKVTQSSRYLVKRTGEKVFLECVQDMDHENMFWYRQDPGLGLRLIYFSYDVKMKEKGDIPEGYSVSREKKERFSLILESASTNQTSMYLCASTDTLAFEQYFGPGTRLTVT.

The sample holds a few counts of this clone. The rearrangement joins TRBV10-2 to TRBJ2-5; D gene ambiguous. V lost 8 bases, J lost 4 bases, and 14 bases lay in between. Germline V gene lookup returns CDR1 WSHSY and CDR2 SAAADI. The CDR3 totals 13 residues. Written as DNA, the CDR3 is TGCGCCAGCTCCCCGATAGTCTCAGAGACCCAGTACTTC. It is translated as CASSPIVSETQYF.

This chain uses TRBV10-3 with TRBJ2-7; maybe TRBD1 (6 bases). Trimming took off 10 bases at V and 4 bases at J, with 14 bases between the two ends. CDR3 length equals 12 residues. The germline V gene has CDR1 ENHRY and CDR2 SYGVKD. The CDR3 DNA is TGTGCCACACAGGGTGGGGGATACGAGCAGTACTTC. Amino acids: CATQGGGYEQYF.

This clone was seen a single time. The rearrangement uses TRBV19 and TRBJ1-1; D gene uncertain. The CDR3 runs 15 residues. Germline-derived CDR1 and CDR2 are LNHDA and SQIVND (reference sequence). Trimming removed 2 bases at V and 4 bases at J, with 14 bases between. The CDR3 DNA reads TGTGCCAGTAGTATATCACCGGAGGGATTCACTGAAGCTTTCTTT. It translates to CASSISPEGFTEAFF.

CDR3 region: CASSLARGNGGETQYF. In nucleotides, the CDR3 is TGTGCCAGCAGCTTAGCGCGAGGGAATGGAGGGGAGACCCAGTACTTC. The V call is TRBV7-9, the J call TRBJ2-5, with D possibly matching TRBD2 (6 bases). The germline CDR1 and CDR2 sequences are SEHNR and FQNEAQ (reference sequence). The CDR3 contains 16 residues. Trimming took 0 bases from V and 5 from J, leaving 16 bases between them.